This T cell receptor beta chain was identified in a study of cytomegalovirus exposure and HLA in healthy donors. The CDR3 runs 17 residues. Trimming took 5 bases from V and 8 from J, leaving 25 bases between them. CDR1 is SGHVS, CDR2 FQNEAQ, per germline. PCR primers comprised 60 Vbeta and 13 Jbeta primers. Repertoires were generated with immunoSEQ multiplex PCR, while TCRdb's copy carries only in-frame clones and drops some. This table has some 150,000 clones, about 80% appearing once. This clone came up a few times. The chain uses TRBV7-8 and TRBJ2-4, with D tentatively TRBD1 (8 bases). Sequenced: PBMCs. This clonotype originated in a middle-aged woman in good health and CMV-seronegative. In DNA, the CDR3 is TGTGCCAGCAGCCCACAAACAGGGGGGGTGATTTGGGACATTCAGTACTTC. Residues: CASSPQTGGVIWDIQYF.